This TCR beta chain originates from a study of T cell changes during pregnancy in multiple sclerosis. CDR1 and CDR2 from the germline V gene are SGHRS and YFSETQ. The CDR3 extends over 16 amino acids. V was shortened by 1 base and J by 1 base, with 14 bases between the two germline ends. Clones were sequenced by immunoSEQ multiplex PCR, and TCRdb holds only the in-frame ones, with some missing. The repertoire has 90,000 to 120,000 clones, just over 90% of them found once; the top ten carry less than 4.5%. The V call is TRBV5-1, the J call TRBJ1-1; a weak D match, TRBD1 (6 bases). This sequence was found in a female donor with multiple sclerosis, enrolled in a pregnancy study. The specimen comprised peripheral blood, sampled after pregnancy. The CDR3 DNA sequence: TGCGCCAGCAGCTTGACCGGGGGCGGGGGGAACACTGAAGCTTTCTTT. Translating it yields CASSLTGGGGNTEAFF. Drawing the rest from reference TRBV5-1 and TRBJ1-1, the complete variable domain is KAGVTQTPRYLIKTRGQQVTLSCSPISGHRSVSWYQQTPGQGLQFLFEYFSETQRNKGNFPGRFSGRQFSNSRSEMNVSTLELGDSALYLCASSLTGGGGNTEAFFGQGTRLTVV.